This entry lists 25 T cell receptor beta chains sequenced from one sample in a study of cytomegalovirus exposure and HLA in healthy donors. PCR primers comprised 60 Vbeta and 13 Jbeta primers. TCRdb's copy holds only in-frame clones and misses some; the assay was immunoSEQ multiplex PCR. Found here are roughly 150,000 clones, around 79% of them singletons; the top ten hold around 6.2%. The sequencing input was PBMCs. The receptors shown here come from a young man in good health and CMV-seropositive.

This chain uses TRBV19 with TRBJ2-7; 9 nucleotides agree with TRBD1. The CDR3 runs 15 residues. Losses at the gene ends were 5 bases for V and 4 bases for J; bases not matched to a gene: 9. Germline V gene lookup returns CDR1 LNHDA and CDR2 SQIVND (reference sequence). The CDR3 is CASSQPGQGKYEQYF. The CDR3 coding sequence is TGTGCCAGTAGTCAACCGGGACAGGGAAAATACGAGCAGTACTTC. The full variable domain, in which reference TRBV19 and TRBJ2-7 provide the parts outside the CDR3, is DGGITQSPKYLFRKEGQNVTLSCEQNLNHDAMYWYRQDPGQGLRLIYYSQIVNDFQKGDIAEGYSVSREKKESFPLTVTSAQKNPTAFYLCASSQPGQGKYEQYFGPGTRLTVT.

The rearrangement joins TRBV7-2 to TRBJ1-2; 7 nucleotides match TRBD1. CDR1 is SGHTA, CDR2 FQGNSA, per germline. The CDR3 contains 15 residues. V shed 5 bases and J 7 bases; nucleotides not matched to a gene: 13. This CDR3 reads CASSPRQGRGSGYTF. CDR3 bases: TGTGCCAGCAGCCCCCGACAGGGTAGGGGCAGTGGCTACACCTTC. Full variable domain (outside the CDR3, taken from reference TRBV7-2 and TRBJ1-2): GAGVSQSPSNKVTEKGKDVELRCDPISGHTALYWYRQSLGQGLEFLIYFQGNSAPDKSGLPSDRFSAERTGGSVSTLTIQRTQQEDSAVYLCASSPRQGRGSGYTFGSGTRLTVV.

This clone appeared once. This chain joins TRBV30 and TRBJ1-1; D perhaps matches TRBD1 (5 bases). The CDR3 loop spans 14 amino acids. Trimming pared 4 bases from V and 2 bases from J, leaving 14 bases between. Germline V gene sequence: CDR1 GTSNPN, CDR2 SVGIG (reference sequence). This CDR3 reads CAWTLGLLNTEAFF. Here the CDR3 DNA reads TGTGCCTGGACCTTGGGGCTACTAAACACTGAAGCTTTCTTT.

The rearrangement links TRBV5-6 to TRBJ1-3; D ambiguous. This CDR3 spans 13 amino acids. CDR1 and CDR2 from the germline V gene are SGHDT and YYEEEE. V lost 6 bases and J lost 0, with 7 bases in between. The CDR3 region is CASTTSSGNTIYF. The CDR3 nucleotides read TGTGCCAGCACCACGAGCTCTGGAAACACCATATATTTT.

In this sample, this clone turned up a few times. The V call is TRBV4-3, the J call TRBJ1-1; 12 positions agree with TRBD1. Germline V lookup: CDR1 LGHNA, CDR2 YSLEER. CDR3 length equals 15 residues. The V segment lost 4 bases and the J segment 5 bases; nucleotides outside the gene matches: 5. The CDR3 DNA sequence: TGCGCCAGCAGCCGGGACAGGGGGCAGGGGACTGAAGCTTTCTTT. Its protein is CASSRDRGQGTEAFF.

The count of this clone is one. The CDR3 loop reads CASSLGTDRGLYEQYF. CDR3 bases: TGCGCCAGCAGCTTGGGTACAGACAGGGGGCTGTACGAGCAGTACTTC. This rearrangement joins TRBV5-1 to TRBJ2-7; 10 bases line up with TRBD1. This CDR3 comprises 16 residues. From germline, CDR1 is SGHRS and CDR2 YFSETQ. J gave up 4 bases and V 0 bases, and 7 bases lay outside the gene matches.

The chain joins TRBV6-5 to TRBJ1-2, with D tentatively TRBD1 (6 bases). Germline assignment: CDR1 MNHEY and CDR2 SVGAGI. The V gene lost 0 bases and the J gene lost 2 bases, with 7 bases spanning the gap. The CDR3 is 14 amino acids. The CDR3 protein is CASSYSQGNYGYTF. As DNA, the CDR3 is TGTGCCAGCAGTTACTCCCAGGGGAACTATGGCTACACCTTC.

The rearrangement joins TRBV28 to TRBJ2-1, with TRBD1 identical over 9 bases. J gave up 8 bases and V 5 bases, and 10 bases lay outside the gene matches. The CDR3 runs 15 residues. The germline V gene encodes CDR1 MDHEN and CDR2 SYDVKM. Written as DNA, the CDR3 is TGTGCCAGCAGTAAAGTGGGACAGGGTAATGATGAGCAGTTCTTC. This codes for CASSKVGQGNDEQFF.

The CDR3 is CASSLISGELFF. The CDR3 coding sequence is TGCGCCAGCAGCTTGATCTCGGGGGAGCTGTTTTTT. The chain links TRBV5-1 to TRBJ2-2; D call uncertain. Germline values: CDR1 SGHRS, CDR2 YFSETQ. CDR3 length equals 12 residues. V was clipped by 1 base and J by 8 bases, with 6 bases between them.

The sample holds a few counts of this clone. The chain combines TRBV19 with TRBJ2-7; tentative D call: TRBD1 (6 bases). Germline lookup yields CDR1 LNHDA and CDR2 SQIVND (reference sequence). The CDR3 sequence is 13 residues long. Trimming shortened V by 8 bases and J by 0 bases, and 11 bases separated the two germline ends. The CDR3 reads CASHQGSSYEQYF. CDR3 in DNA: TGTGCCAGTCACCAGGGGAGCTCCTACGAGCAGTACTTC.

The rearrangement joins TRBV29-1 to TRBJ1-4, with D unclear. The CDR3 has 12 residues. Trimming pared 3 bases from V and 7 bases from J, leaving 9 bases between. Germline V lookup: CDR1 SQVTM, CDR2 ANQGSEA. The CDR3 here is CSVDSGVEKLFF. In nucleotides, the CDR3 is TGCAGCGTTGACTCCGGGGTTGAAAAACTGTTTTTT.

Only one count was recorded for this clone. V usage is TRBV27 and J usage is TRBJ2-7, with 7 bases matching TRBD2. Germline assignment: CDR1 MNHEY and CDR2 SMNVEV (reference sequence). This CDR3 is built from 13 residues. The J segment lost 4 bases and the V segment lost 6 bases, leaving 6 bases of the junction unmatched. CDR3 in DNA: TGTGCCAGCAGCCGGGACTACCCTTACGAGCAGTACTTC. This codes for CASSRDYPYEQYF.

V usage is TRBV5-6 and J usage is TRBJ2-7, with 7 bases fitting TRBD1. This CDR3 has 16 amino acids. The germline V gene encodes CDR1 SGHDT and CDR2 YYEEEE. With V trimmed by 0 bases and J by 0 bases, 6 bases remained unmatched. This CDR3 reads CASSLGQGIGSYEQYF. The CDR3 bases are TGTGCCAGCAGCTTGGGACAGGGCATCGGCTCCTACGAGCAGTACTTC.

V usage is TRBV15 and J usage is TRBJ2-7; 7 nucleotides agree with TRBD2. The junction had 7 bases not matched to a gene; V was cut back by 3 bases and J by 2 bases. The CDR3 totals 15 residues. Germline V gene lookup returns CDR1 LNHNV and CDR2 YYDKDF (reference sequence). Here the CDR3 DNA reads TGTGCCACCAGCAGGAAGGGAGGGCCGACCTACGAGCAGTACTTC. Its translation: CATSRKGGPTYEQYF. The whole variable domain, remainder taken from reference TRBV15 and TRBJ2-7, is DAMVIQNPRYQVTQFGKPVTLSCSQTLNHNVMYWYQQKSSQAPKLLFHYYDKDFNNEADTPDNFQSRRPNTSFCFLDIRSPGLGDTAMYLCATSRKGGPTYEQYFGPGTRLTVT.

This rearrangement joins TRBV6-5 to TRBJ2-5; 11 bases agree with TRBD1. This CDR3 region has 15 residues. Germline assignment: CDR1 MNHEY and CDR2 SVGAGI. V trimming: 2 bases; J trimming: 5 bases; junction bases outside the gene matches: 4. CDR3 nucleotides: TGTGCCAGCAGTTACGGGGACAGGGGGATTGAGACCCAGTACTTC. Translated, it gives CASSYGDRGIETQYF.

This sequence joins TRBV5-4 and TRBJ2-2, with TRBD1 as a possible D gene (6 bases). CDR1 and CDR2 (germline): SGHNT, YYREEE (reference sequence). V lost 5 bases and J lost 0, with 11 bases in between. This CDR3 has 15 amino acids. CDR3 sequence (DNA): TGTGCCAGCAGACCCGGGACAACGAACACCGGGGAGCTGTTTTTT. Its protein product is CASRPGTTNTGELFF.

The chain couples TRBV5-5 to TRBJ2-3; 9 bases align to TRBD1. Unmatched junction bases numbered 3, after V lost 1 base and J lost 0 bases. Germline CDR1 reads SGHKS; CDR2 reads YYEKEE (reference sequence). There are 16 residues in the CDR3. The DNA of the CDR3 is TGTGCCAGCAGCTTGACAGGACAGGGGAGCACAGATACGCAGTATTTT. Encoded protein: CASSLTGQGSTDTQYF.

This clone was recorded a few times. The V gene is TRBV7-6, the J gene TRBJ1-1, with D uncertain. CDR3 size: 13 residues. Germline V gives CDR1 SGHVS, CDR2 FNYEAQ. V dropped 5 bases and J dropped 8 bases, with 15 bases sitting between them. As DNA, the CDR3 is TGTGCCAGCAGCCAACTTCAGGCCAGCGAAGCTTTCTTT. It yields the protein CASSQLQASEAFF.

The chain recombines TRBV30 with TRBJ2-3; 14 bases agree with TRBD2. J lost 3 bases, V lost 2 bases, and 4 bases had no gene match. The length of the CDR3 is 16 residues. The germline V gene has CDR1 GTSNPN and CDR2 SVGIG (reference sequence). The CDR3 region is CAWSPGLAGGTDTQYF. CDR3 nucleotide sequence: TGTGCCTGGAGTCCCGGACTAGCGGGAGGAACAGATACGCAGTATTTT.

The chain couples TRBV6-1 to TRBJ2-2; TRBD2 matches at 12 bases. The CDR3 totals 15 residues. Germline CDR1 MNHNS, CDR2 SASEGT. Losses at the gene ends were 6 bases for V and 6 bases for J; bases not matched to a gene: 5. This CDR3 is CASSASGGAAGELFF. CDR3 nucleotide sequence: TGTGCCAGCAGCGCTAGCGGGGGGGCGGCCGGGGAGCTGTTTTTT.

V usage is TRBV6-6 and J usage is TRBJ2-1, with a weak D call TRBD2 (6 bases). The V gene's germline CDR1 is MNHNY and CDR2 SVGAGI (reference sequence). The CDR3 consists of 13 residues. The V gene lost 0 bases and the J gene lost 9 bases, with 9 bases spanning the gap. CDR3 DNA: TGTGCCAGCAGTTACTCGACCGGGAGTGAGCAGTTCTTC. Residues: CASSYSTGSEQFF.

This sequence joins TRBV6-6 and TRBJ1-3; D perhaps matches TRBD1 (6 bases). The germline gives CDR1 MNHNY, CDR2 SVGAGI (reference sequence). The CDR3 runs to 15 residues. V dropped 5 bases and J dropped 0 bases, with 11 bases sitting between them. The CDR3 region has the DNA TGTGCCAGCAGTCGAGACAGGAGCTCTGGAAACACCATATATTTT. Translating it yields CASSRDRSSGNTIYF.

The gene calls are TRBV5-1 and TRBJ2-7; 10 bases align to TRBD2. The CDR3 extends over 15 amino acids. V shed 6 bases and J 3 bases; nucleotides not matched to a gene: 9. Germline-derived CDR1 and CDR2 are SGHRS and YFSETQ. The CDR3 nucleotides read TGCGCCAGCAACACGTTATGGACTAGCGGCTACGAGCAGTACTTC. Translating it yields CASNTLWTSGYEQYF.

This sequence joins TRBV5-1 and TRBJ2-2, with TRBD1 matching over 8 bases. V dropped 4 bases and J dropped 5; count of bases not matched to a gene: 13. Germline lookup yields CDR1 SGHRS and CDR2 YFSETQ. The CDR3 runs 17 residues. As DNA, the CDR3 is TGCGCCAGCAGCGTAGATCCGGGACAGGTCTTAACCGGGGAGCTGTTTTTT. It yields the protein CASSVDPGQVLTGELFF.

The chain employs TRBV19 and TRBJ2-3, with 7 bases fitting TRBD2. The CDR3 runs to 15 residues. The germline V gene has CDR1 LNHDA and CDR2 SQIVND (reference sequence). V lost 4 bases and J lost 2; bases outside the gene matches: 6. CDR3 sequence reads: CASSNGGYSTDTQYF. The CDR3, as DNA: TGTGCCAGTAGTAACGGGGGGTACTCCACAGATACGCAGTATTTT.